This section outlines one TCR beta chain sequence together with its context. The antigen is undetermined. The CDR3 end is not reached by the read, which stops 3 residues before it; the germline J gene fills it in. The CDR3 loop spans 12 amino acids. V dropped 4 bases and J dropped 3 bases, with 7 bases sitting between them. Germline CDR1 is SGHRS and CDR2 is YFSETQ. The assay was immunoSEQ multiplex PCR, and TCRdb's table has in-frame clones only and misses some. The sample was found to contain over 30,000 clones, and every one recurs. This sample is drawn from a study of T cell clonality in common variable immunodeficiency. Study-level points and caveats: Fewer deletions and N-nucleotide insertions were reportedly seen in common variable immunodeficiency TCR beta sequences. Authors noted CVID clonality's cause needs subpopulation repertoire sequencing.

Both groups were predominantly of Caucasian heritage. The specimen was peripheral blood mononuclear cells. The chain has TRBV5-1 and TRBJ1-1; D uncertain. This clonotype was sampled from a human donor with common variable immunodeficiency. Incomplete CDR3 DNA: TGCGCCAGCAGCGAGGGTTACACTGAA. Protein: CASSEGYTE. The full CDR3 protein reads CASSEGYTEAFF.